The 20 T cell receptor beta chains below come from one sample, sequenced in a study of cytomegalovirus exposure and HLA in healthy donors (dated by TCRdb to 2016 to 2017). The library was generated by the immunoSEQ multiplex PCR assay. The multiplex PCR relied on a mix of 60 forward primers for TCR Vbeta segments and 13 reverse primers for TCR Jbeta segments. Held by TCRdb, this immuneACCESS table contains in-frame sequences only and omits some clones. Under half of the omission traces to an unresolved V gene where checked; the cause of the rest is unknown. Present in this sample are fewer than 200,000 clones, 81% of which were seen just once. Roughly 4.5% of the sample belongs to the ten largest clones. The source material was PBMCs. The receptors come from a woman under 30 in good health and CMV-seropositive.

In this sample, this clone turned up a few times. The V call is TRBV2, the J call TRBJ2-7; D uncertain. Trimming cost V 2 bases and J 1 base, with 3 bases left between them. Germline V gene data show CDR1 as SNHLY and CDR2 as FYNNEI. The CDR3 has 12 residues. The CDR3 sequence: CASSEQSYEQYF. The CDR3 bases are TGTGCCAGCAGTGAACAGTCCTACGAGCAGTACTTC.

V and J are TRBV5-8 and TRBJ2-7; the match to TRBD1 covers 9 bases. CDR3 length: 15 residues. CDR1 SGHTS and CDR2 YDEGEE come from the germline V gene. J lost 5 bases, V lost 3 bases, and 9 bases had no gene match. Here the CDR3 reads CASSWNGQGIDEQYF. The DNA of the CDR3 is TGTGCCAGCAGCTGGAACGGACAGGGGATCGACGAGCAGTACTTC.

The V and J genes are TRBV6-1 and TRBJ2-7, with TRBD2 matching over 7 bases. J was trimmed by 2 bases and V by 4 bases; bases with no gene match: 8. Germline V CDR1 and CDR2: MNHNS, SASEGT. The CDR3 consists of 15 residues. CDR3 loop: CASSGGRAGAYEQYF. The CDR3 bases are TGTGCCAGCAGTGGAGGGAGGGCGGGAGCCTACGAGCAGTACTTC.

The gene calls are TRBV7-2 and TRBJ2-7, with 7 bases identical to TRBD2. Germline CDR1 reads SGHTA; CDR2 reads FQGNSA. V trimming: 0 bases; J trimming: 1 base; junction bases outside the gene matches: 3. The CDR3 runs to 15 residues. The CDR3 loop reads CASSLAGGVSYEQYF. The CDR3 DNA sequence: TGTGCCAGCAGCTTAGCGGGGGGGGTATCCTACGAGCAGTACTTC.

This clone was picked up a small number of times. This rearrangement joins TRBV27 to TRBJ2-1; D perhaps matches TRBD2 (6 bases). V lost 7 bases and J 2 bases, leaving 21 bases between the germline ends. The CDR3 spans 17 residues. Germline assignment: CDR1 MNHEY and CDR2 SMNVEV (reference sequence). The CDR3 region has the DNA TGTGCCAGCATTCGTAGTGGAGGGCTAAGCACCTACAATGAGCAGTTCTTC. Amino acid sequence: CASIRSGGLSTYNEQFF.

V usage is TRBV6-1 and J usage is TRBJ1-1, with 7 nucleotides matching TRBD1. V trimming: 7 bases; J trimming: 1 base; junction bases outside the gene matches: 6. Germline CDR1 MNHNS, CDR2 SASEGT. This CDR3 is 14 amino acids long. The CDR3 spells CASTPGQTNTEAFF. In nucleotides, the CDR3 is TGTGCCAGCACTCCGGGACAGACGAACACTGAAGCTTTCTTT.

As regards this clone: A junction boundary mismatches the germline segment, possibly from a read error. The chain links TRBV7-9 to TRBJ2-5, with 8 nucleotides matching TRBD2. The germline gives CDR1 SEHNR, CDR2 FQNEAQ (reference sequence). CDR3 length: 15 residues. For the CDR3, the DNA is TGTTCCAGCAGCTCGACCAGCGGGGGAGTGGAGACCCAGTACTTC. Protein: CSSSSTSGGVETQYF. The full variable domain, completed using reference TRBV7-9 and TRBJ2-5, is DTGVSQNPRHKITKRGQNVTFRCDPISEHNRLYWYRQTLGQGPEFLTYFQNEAQLEKSRLLSDRFSAERPKGSFSTLEIQRTEQGDSAMYLCSSSSTSGGVETQYFGPGTRLLVL.

The rearrangement links TRBV10-3 to TRBJ1-1; TRBD1 agrees at 11 bases. The CDR3 runs to 17 residues. The J segment lost 1 base and the V segment lost 4 bases, leaving 8 bases of the junction unmatched. CDR1 is ENHRY, CDR2 SYGVKD, per germline. CDR3 nucleotides: TGTGCCATCAGTGTTCGGACAGGGGGCCTTTCGAACACTGAAGCTTTCTTT. This encodes CAISVRTGGLSNTEAFF.

The chain joins TRBV5-1 to TRBJ2-5, with D perhaps matching TRBD1 (5 bases). Germline CDR1 and CDR2: SGHRS and YFSETQ. The CDR3 consists of 15 residues. Trimming removed 2 bases at V and 2 bases at J, with 13 bases between. The CDR3 DNA reads as TGCGCCAGCAGCTTTGAAGTGACAGAACAAGAGACCCAGTACTTC. Protein sequence: CASSFEVTEQETQYF.

The chain employs TRBV27 and TRBJ2-5; 9 positions match TRBD1. Per germline, CDR1 MNHEY and CDR2 SMNVEV (reference sequence). The CDR3 covers 15 residues. With V trimmed by 7 bases and J by 2 bases, 8 bases remained unmatched. CDR3: CASKQGASRQETQYF. For the CDR3, the DNA is TGTGCCAGCAAACAGGGGGCTTCGAGGCAAGAGACCCAGTACTTC.

The CDR3 region has the DNA TGTGCCAGTAGGACGGGGGACGATAATTCACCCCTCCACTTT. It is translated as CASRTGDDNSPLHF. The chain couples TRBV19 to TRBJ1-6; D is perhaps TRBD1 (5 bases). CDR3 length equals 14 residues. V was cut by 6 bases and J by 5 bases, with 11 bases left in between. In germline, CDR1 is LNHDA, CDR2 SQIVND (reference sequence).

This clone was picked up a small number of times. The chain carries TRBV15 and TRBJ2-3, with D possibly matching TRBD2 (6 bases). This CDR3 is built from 15 residues. The ends were cut back, 2 bases at V and 2 bases at J, with 11 bases in the middle. Per germline, CDR1 LNHNV and CDR2 YYDKDF (reference sequence). CDR3 nucleotide sequence: TGTGCCACCAGCAGACCGCCTAGCGCCACAGATACGCAGTATTTT. Protein sequence: CATSRPPSATDTQYF.

This chain connects TRBV5-1 to TRBJ2-5; TRBD1 might be the D (6 bases). Germline CDR1 reads SGHRS; CDR2 reads YFSETQ. The CDR3 covers 14 residues. Trimming left V 4 bases short and J 2 bases short, with 12 bases between. Written as DNA, the CDR3 is TGCGCCAGCAGCACCCGGACAGTACAAGAGACCCAGTACTTC. Translated: CASSTRTVQETQYF.

This clone was detected once. The DNA of the CDR3 is TGTGCCAGCAGCCTACGAACAGGGTCGGAGACCCAGTACTTC. Residues: CASSLRTGSETQYF. The chain uses TRBV9 and TRBJ2-5; D might be TRBD1 (6 bases). This CDR3 is built from 14 residues. V was clipped by 4 bases and J by 5 bases, with 15 bases between them. In germline, CDR1 is SGDLS, CDR2 YYNGEE.

J is TRBJ2-5 and V is TRBV5-6; D not certain. The CDR3 is made up of 15 amino acids. V was trimmed by 1 base and J by 5 bases, leaving 15 bases between them. Germline CDR1 reads SGHDT; CDR2 reads YYEEEE. In DNA form, the CDR3 reads TGTGCCAGCAGCTTGTGGCCTAGTATTGCGGAGACCCAGTACTTC. Translation gives CASSLWPSIAETQYF.

The chain recombines TRBV28 with TRBJ1-2; D may be TRBD1 (6 bases). Trimming removed 9 bases at V and 5 bases at J, with 16 bases between. CDR3 length equals 13 residues. Germline lookup yields CDR1 MDHEN and CDR2 SYDVKM. The CDR3 sequence is CASQEQGMYGYTF. For the CDR3, the DNA is TGTGCCAGTCAAGAACAGGGAATGTATGGCTACACCTTC.

This rearrangement joins TRBV11-1 to TRBJ1-1; D is uncertain. The CDR3 is 15 amino acids. The germline V and J ends were trimmed by 6 bases and 5 bases, with 19 bases remaining between them. Germline V gene sequence: CDR1 SGHAT, CDR2 FQDESV (reference sequence). CDR3 residues: CASRSPEGEGTEAFF. The DNA for the CDR3 is TGTGCCAGCAGGTCCCCGGAGGGAGAAGGGACTGAAGCTTTCTTT.

In this sample, this clone turned up a few times. The chain carries TRBV5-1 and TRBJ2-2, with D tentatively TRBD1 (6 bases). Germline assignment: CDR1 SGHRS and CDR2 YFSETQ. The CDR3 loop spans 14 amino acids. Trimming pared 0 bases from V and 4 bases from J, leaving 7 bases between. CDR3 in DNA: TGCGCCAGCAGCTTGGAAGGGGGCACCGGGGAGCTGTTTTTT. Translating it yields CASSLEGGTGELFF. Looking up the rest from reference TRBV5-1 and TRBJ2-2 gives the full variable domain: KAGVTQTPRYLIKTRGQQVTLSCSPISGHRSVSWYQQTPGQGLQFLFEYFSETQRNKGNFPGRFSGRQFSNSRSEMNVSTLELGDSALYLCASSLEGGTGELFFGEGSRLTVL.

A few counts support this clone. V usage is TRBV4-3 and J usage is TRBJ2-2, with 8 bases that match TRBD2. The CDR3 has 16 amino acids. With V trimmed by 1 base and J by 4 bases, 5 bases remained unmatched. Germline lookup yields CDR1 LGHNA and CDR2 YSLEER. CDR3 amino acids: CASSQVRGGPTGELFF. In nucleotides, the CDR3 is TGCGCCAGCAGCCAAGTCCGCGGGGGGCCCACCGGGGAGCTGTTTTTT.

This clone was detected only a few times. J is TRBJ2-5 and V is TRBV11-2; 8 bases fit TRBD1. Germline values: CDR1 SGHAT, CDR2 FQNNGV. Losses at the gene ends were 0 bases for V and 7 bases for J; bases not matched to a gene: 10. The CDR3 has 16 amino acids. This CDR3 is CASSLDRQGAVGTQYF. DNA of the CDR3: TGTGCCAGCAGCTTAGATCGCCAGGGGGCTGTAGGGACCCAGTACTTC. Using reference TRBV11-2 and TRBJ2-5 for the parts outside the CDR3, the full variable domain is EAGVAQSPRYKIIEKRQSVAFWCNPISGHATLYWYQQILGQGPKLLIQFQNNGVVDDSQLPKDRFSAERLKGVDSTLKIQPAKLEDSAVYLCASSLDRQGAVGTQYFGPGTRLLVL.